This T cell receptor (beta chain) appears in the sequencing data of a study of blood T cell repertoires in COVID-19. The repertoire was sequenced with immunoSEQ multiplex PCR; TCRdb's copy has only in-frame clones and lacks some. The table shows roughly 200,000 clones, with 70% to 90% occurring only once. The CDR3 spans 13 residues. Germline CDR1 and CDR2: ENHRY and SYGVKD. The V gene lost 10 bases and the J gene lost 5 bases, with 15 bases spanning the gap. Material: PBMCs or T cells enriched from blood (not recorded which). This chain connects TRBV10-3 to TRBJ1-5, with D unresolved. The origin of this receptor is a woman in her fifties or sixties in a cohort exposed to, infected with or recovered from COVID-19 (not recorded which). CDR3 coding DNA: TGTGCCACCCGGGGAGGTTCACATCAGCCCCAGCATTTT. It yields the protein CATRGGSHQPQHF.